This T cell receptor beta chain originates from a study of response to subunit inactivated influenza vaccine. Whole-study results and caveats: The authors put forward the suggestion that each seasonal influenza vaccination may bring in only a limited number of new T cells.

The CDR3 contains 13 residues. Germline V CDR1 and CDR2: LNHNV, YYDKDF (reference sequence). V lost 1 base to trimming and J lost 7 bases, with 8 bases between them. This clonotype has just a few counts. The antigen is unknown. TCRdb re-called the RT-PCR reads with MiXCR, one entry per CDR3 protein. Among under 950,000 distinct CDR3 sequences listed, about 20% were seen once. This TCR was recovered from a man in his forties or fifties who received an inactivated influenza vaccine. The starting material was PBMCs from blood, obtained more than 4 days after vaccination. The chain recombines TRBV15 with TRBJ1-5; D ambiguous. The CDR3 region is CATSRVVRQPQHF. In nucleotides, the CDR3 is TGTGCCACCAGCAGAGTGGTTAGGCAGCCCCAGCATTTT.